Given below is one T cell receptor (beta chain) in context. The target antigen is unknown. The data were taken from a study of shared clonotypes between healthy human individuals. Generated by immunoSEQ multiplex PCR, the TCRdb table keeps only in-frame clones and is missing some. The sample lists roughly 1 million clones; about 76% were seen once. The study, taken as a whole, reports: The study's rarefaction showed incomplete sorted-subset sequencing despite large depth. Blood was the only sampled material, and tissue repertoires likely differ. Estimated clonotype richness was generally higher in naive than memory subsets.

In germline, CDR1 is SGHTA, CDR2 FQGNSA. There are 17 residues in the CDR3. The V gene end was trimmed by 1 base and the J gene end by 4 bases; junction bases not matched to a gene: 7. The clonotype was recovered from a man between 18 and 29 years old in good health. The sequencing sample was made of memory CD4+ T cells sorted from blood. Subset here: CD45RA-negative fraction. The chain uses TRBV7-2 and TRBJ1-5, with 10 bases identical to TRBD1. CDR3 sequence: CASSLEGGQGRNQPQHF. CDR3 in DNA: TGTGCCAGCAGCTTAGAGGGGGGACAGGGGCGGAATCAGCCCCAGCATTTT. Using reference TRBV7-2 and TRBJ1-5 for the parts outside the CDR3, the full variable domain is GAGVSQSPSNKVTEKGKDVELRCDPISGHTALYWYRQSLGQGLEFLIYFQGNSAPDKSGLPSDRFSAERTGGSVSTLTIQRTQQEDSAVYLCASSLEGGQGRNQPQHFGDGTRLSIL.